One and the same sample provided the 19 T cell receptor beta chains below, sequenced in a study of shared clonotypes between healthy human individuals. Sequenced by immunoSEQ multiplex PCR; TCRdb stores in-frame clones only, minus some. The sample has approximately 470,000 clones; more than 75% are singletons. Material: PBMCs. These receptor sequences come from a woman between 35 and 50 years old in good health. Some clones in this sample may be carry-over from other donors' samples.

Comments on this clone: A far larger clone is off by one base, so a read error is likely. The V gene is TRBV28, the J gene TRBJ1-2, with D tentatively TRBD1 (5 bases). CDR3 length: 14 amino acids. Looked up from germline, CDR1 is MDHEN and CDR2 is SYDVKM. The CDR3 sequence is CASSLTSGLYGCTF. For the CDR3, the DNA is TGTGCCAGCAGTTTAACATCAGGGCTCTATGGCTGCACCTTC.

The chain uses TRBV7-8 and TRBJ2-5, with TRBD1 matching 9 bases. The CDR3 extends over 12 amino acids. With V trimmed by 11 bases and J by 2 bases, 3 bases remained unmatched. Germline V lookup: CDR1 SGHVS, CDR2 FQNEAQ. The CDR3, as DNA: TGTGCCGGACAGGGGCTTCAAGAGACCCAGTACTTC. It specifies CAGQGLQETQYF.

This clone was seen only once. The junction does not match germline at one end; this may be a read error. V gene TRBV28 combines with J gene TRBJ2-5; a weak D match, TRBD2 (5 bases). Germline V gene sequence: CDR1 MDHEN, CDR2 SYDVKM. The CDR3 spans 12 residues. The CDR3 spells CASSLGGLMSNF. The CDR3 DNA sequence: TGTGCCAGCAGTTTAGGAGGCCTAATGTCCAACTTC.

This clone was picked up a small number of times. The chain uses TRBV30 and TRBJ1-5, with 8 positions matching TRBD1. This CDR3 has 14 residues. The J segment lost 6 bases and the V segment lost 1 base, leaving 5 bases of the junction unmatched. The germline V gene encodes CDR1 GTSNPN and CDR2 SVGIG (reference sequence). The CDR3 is CAWSATGVIQPQHF. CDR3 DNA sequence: TGTGCCTGGAGTGCGACAGGGGTGATTCAGCCCCAGCATTTT.

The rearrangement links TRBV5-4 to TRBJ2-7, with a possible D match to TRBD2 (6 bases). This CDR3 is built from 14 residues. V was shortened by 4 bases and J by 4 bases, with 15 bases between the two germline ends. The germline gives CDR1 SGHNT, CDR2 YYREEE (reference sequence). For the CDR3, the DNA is TGTGCCAGCAGCCCAACTAGCTGGAGTTACGAGCAGTACTTC. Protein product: CASSPTSWSYEQYF.

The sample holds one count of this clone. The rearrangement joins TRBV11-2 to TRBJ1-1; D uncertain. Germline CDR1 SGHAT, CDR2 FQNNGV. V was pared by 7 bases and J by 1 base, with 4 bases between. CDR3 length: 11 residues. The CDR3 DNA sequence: TGTGCCAGCACCCAGAACACTGAAGCTTTCTTT. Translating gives CASTQNTEAFF.

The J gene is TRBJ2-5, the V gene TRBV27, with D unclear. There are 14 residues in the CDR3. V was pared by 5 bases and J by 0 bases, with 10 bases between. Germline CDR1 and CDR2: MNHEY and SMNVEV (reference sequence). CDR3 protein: CASSLIGYQETQYF. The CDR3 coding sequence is TGTGCCAGCAGTCTAATTGGGTACCAAGAGACCCAGTACTTC.

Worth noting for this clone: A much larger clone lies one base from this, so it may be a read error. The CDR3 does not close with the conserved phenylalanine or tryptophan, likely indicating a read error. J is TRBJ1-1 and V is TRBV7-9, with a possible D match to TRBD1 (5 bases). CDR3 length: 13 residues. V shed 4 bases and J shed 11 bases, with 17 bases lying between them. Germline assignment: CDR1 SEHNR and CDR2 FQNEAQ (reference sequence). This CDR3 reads CASSWMGGEEAFL. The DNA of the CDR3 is TGTGCCAGCAGCTGGATGGGGGGAGAAGAGGCTTTCCTT.

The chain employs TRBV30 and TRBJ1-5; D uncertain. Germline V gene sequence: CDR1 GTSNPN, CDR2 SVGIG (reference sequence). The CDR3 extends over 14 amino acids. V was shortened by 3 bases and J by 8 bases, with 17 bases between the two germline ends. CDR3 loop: CAWSRTRSDEPQHF. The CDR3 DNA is TGTGCCTGGAGCCGAACTAGGTCAGACGAGCCCCAGCATTTT.

The CDR3 DNA is TGTGCCAGCAGCTCGGGACTAGTGGGGTACAATGAGCAGTTCTTC. The encoded protein is CASSSGLVGYNEQFF. The gene calls are TRBV7-2 and TRBJ2-1, with TRBD2 matching 8 bases. Trimming took 4 bases from V and 4 from J; bases not matched to a gene: 6. The CDR3 loop spans 15 amino acids. The germline V gene has CDR1 SGHTA and CDR2 FQGNSA.

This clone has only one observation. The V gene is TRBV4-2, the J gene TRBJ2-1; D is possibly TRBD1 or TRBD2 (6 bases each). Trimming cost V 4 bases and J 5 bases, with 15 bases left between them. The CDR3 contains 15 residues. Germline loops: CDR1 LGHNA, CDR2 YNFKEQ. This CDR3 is CASSPGGQSNNEQFF. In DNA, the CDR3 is TGTGCCAGCAGCCCTGGGGGGCAGTCGAACAATGAGCAGTTCTTC.

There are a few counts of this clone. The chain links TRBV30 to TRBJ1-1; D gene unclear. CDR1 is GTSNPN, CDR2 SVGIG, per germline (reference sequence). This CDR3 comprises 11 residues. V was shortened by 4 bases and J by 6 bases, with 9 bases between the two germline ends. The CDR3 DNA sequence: TGTGCCTGGAACAAGCTAGCTGAAGCTTTCTTT. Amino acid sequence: CAWNKLAEAFF.

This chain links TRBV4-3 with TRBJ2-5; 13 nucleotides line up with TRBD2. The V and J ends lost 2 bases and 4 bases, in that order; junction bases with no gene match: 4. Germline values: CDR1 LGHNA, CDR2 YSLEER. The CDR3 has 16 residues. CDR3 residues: CASSQTSGRARETQYF. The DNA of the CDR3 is TGCGCCAGCAGCCAAACTAGCGGGAGGGCTCGAGAGACCCAGTACTTC.

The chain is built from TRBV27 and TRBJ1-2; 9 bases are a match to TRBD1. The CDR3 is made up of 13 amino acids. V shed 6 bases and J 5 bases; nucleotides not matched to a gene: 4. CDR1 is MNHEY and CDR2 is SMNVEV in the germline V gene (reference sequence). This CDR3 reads CASSLDRGYGYTF. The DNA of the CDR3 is TGTGCCAGCAGCTTAGACAGGGGGTATGGCTACACCTTC.

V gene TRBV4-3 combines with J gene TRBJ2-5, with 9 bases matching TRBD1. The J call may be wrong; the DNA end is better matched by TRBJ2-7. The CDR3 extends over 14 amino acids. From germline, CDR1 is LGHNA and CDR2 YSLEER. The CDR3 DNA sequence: TGCGCCAGCAGCCAGGGACAGGGCTCCTACGAGCAGTACTTC. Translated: CASSQGQGSYEQYF.

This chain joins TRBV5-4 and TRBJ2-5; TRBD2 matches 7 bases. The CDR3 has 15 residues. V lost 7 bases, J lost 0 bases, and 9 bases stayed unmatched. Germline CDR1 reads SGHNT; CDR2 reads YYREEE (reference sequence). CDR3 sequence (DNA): TGTGCCAGCGCCAGCGGGGCGGACTACCAAGAGACCCAGTACTTC. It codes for CASASGADYQETQYF.

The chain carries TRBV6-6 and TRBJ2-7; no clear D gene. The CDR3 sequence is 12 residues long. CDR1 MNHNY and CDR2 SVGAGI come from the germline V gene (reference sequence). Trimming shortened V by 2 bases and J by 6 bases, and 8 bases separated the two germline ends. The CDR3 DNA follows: TGTGCCAGCAGTTACGAGAATATCGAGCAGTACTTC. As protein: CASSYENIEQYF.

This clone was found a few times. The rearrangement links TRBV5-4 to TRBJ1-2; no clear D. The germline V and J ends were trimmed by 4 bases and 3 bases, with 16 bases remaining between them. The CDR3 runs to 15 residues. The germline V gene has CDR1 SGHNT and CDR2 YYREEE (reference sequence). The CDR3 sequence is CASSALGSGDYGYTF. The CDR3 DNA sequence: TGTGCCAGCAGCGCCTTGGGGTCCGGGGACTATGGCTACACCTTC.

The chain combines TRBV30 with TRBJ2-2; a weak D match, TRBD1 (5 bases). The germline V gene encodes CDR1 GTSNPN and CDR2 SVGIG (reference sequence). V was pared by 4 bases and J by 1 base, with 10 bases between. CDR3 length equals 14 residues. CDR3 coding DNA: TGTGCCTGGAAGAGCCAGGGGAACACCGGGGAGCTGTTTTTT. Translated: CAWKSQGNTGELFF. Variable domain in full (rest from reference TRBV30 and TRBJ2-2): SQTIHQWPATLVQPVGSPLSLECTVEGTSNPNLYWYRQAAGRGLQLLFYSVGIGQISSEVPQNLSASRPQDRQFILSSKKLLLSDSGFYLCAWKSQGNTGELFFGEGSRLTVL.